This T cell receptor (beta chain) is from a study of molecular identifiers for immune sequencing clone quantification. Source material for naive CD8 libraries was roughly 19,000 to 1,000,000 sorted cells, with 10%, 30% or 50% RNA. TCRdb independently ran MiXCR on the PCR reads; one entry per CDR3 protein. The sample consists of about half a million distinct CDR3 sequences, roughly 26% of them appearing once. This CDR3 comprises 13 residues. A word on this clonotype: A much larger clonotype is one base distant, so this may be a read error.

The rearrangement links TRBV12-3 or TRBV12-4 to TRBJ1-1, with TRBD1 identical over 7 bases. The sequencing sample was made of naive CD8+ T cells from blood, with Jurkat cell RNA spiked in. Subset here: FACS-sorted CD8+CD4-CCR7+CD45RA+ naive T cells. This receptor was identified in a human donor in good health. Some libraries in this study had Jurkat cell RNA spiked in. CDR3 bases: TGTGGCAGCCTGCTCCCGGGACAGCATGAAGCTTTCTTT. Translation: CGSLLPGQHEAFF.